The subject of this entry is one T cell receptor (beta chain). Its antigen is not identified. Primers: 60 Vbeta forward and 13 Jbeta reverse. Per the original methods: A later analysis tallied tens of millions of unique TCR beta chains, about 11 million of them shared. Sequenced by immunoSEQ multiplex PCR; TCRdb stores in-frame clones only, minus some. The V and J calls and clone size are taken from that table; D and trimming were inferred from the DNA. The table lists tens of thousands of clones, more than 70% of them singletons. The data are from a study of cytomegalovirus exposure and HLA in healthy donors. Background on the study: Early released data comprised approximately 85 million unique TCRs from HLA-typed donors.

Findings and caveats of the study: A later analysis found common viral pathogens apparently linked to several of the most significant clusters.

The source material was PBMCs. This clonotype was obtained from a man in his forties or fifties in good health and CMV-seronegative.

The CDR3 DNA is TGTGCCAGCAGCTTAATTTTGGGAGGCCTAATTAGCAATCAGCCCCAGCATTTT. This encodes CASSLILGGLISNQPQHF. This chain connects TRBV7-8 to TRBJ1-5, with D unresolved. The CDR3 spans 18 residues. The ends were cut back, 2 bases at V and 0 bases at J, with 17 bases in the middle. Germline values: CDR1 SGHVS, CDR2 FQNEAQ.